Detailed here is one TCR beta chain. The clone's antigen remains unknown. Qualities for individual bases were not recorded, and no much larger clone is one base off. The CDR3 regions of human TCRbeta chains were subjected to immunosequencing. In the paper's pipeline: Repertoire TCRs were matched against a reference library of SARS-CoV-2-specific TCRs generated with the MIRA antigen-specificity platform. Breadth was defined as the fraction of unique TCRs that were SARS-CoV-2-associated. Depth was defined as the fraction of total T cells that were SARS-CoV-2-associated. Using the MIRA data, each spike-specific TCR was mapped to the spike region that the TCR reacts to and placed in a CD4 or CD8 class. Log10-transformed breadth and depth values were compared by one-way ANOVA with Sidak's multiple comparisons tests. Imported from immuneACCESS, the table was reduced by TCRdb to in-frame sequences with V and J called. These copies leave out some clones; in studies compared against another copy, an unresolved V gene accounts for under half, and the cause of the remainder is not known. V and J calls and clone size are as listed in that table; D and trimming were resolved from the DNA. The table for this sample lists approximately 110,000 clones; approximately 88% of them were counted only once. 4% to 5.5% of the sample is taken by the ten largest.

From cysteine to phenylalanine, the CDR3 is 15 amino acids long. The DNA shown is the 45-base CDR3, in frame from base 1. The data derive from a study of T cell responses to AZD1222 COVID-19 vaccine (dated by TCRdb to about 2021). With respect to the entire study: Because spike-specific TCR depth and breadth did not differ between the two schedules, AZD1222 recipients who got a second dose at roughly 4 weeks were pooled with those who got a second dose at roughly 12 weeks. A total of just over 230 trial participants underwent TCR sequencing, of whom roughly 210 received two doses of AZD1222 and about 25 received two doses of the MenACWY control vaccine. Trial participants were enrolled by age into 18-55, 56-69 and 70-plus year subgroups, with roughly 160, 29 and 62 TCR-sequenced participants respectively.

What the work shows at the level of the full study, not this receptor alone: Reportedly, close to half of the unique spike-specific TCRs recognized epitopes lying outside the regions that are mutated in the B.1.351 and B.1.1.7 variants. The vaccine-associated CD4 TCRs covered the entire spike protein, and the dominant responses fell in regions 160-218 and 743-854. Most participants were white British and females outnumbered males, and the authors suggested that clonal diversity may have been underestimated. No day 14 peak-response samples were available, so repertoires were characterized only after the peak T cell response. In the small 56-69-year group, the increase in depth fell short of significance, most likely because of low power. After two AZD1222 doses, both the breadth and the depth of spike-specific TCRs were significantly higher than at day 0 and than in MenACWY recipients. Only six or seven AZD1222 recipients were SARS-CoV-2 seropositive at baseline, limiting conclusions about previously exposed vaccinees.

This sample's time point label indicates: baseline before first vaccination. Samples from vaccinated people were obtained from the UK trials COV001 and COV002, which included a single-blind randomized controlled phase 2/3 trial of AZD1222 (ChAdOx1 nCoV-19) in healthy adults. For TCRbeta chain sequencing, PBMC samples were collected from trial participants at day 0 and at day 28 after the second dose. The rearranged segments are TRBV21-1 and TRBJ2-1; the DNA was not used to check the table's D call, TRBD2. TRBV21-1 corresponds to a pseudogene. This specimen was peripheral blood, taken on day 0 of AZD1222 vaccination. This TCR derives from an adult in good health. CDR3 region: CASGGPREIYNEQFF. The DNA is as follows: TGTGCCAGCGGAGGGCCCAGGGAGATCTACAATGAGCAGTTCTTC.